Presented here are 8 T cell receptor beta chains from one specimen sequenced in a study of cytomegalovirus exposure and HLA in healthy donors. Researchers ran the PCR with 60 Vbeta and 13 Jbeta primers. The assay was immunoSEQ multiplex PCR, and TCRdb's table has in-frame clones only and misses some. The sample carries about 140,000 clones, about two thirds recorded once. Sequenced sample: PBMCs. The receptors stem from a man aged 40-49 years in good health and CMV-seronegative.

This clone was detected a few times. The chain couples TRBV11-3 to TRBJ2-7; D might be TRBD1 (6 bases). The CDR3 loop spans 13 amino acids. V dropped 6 bases and J dropped 4 bases, with 13 bases sitting between them. Germline V lookup: CDR1 SGHNT, CDR2 YENEEA. In DNA form, the CDR3 reads TGTGCCAGCAGTGGACCCACAGGGTACGAGCAGTACTTC. Amino acid sequence: CASSGPTGYEQYF.

The rearrangement uses TRBV6-5 and TRBJ1-5, with TRBD1 matching 9 bases. The CDR3 spans 15 residues. Germline V gene data show CDR1 as MNHEY and CDR2 as SVGAGI. The V and J ends lost 5 bases and 9 bases, in that order; junction bases with no gene match: 11. CDR3 in DNA: TGTGCCAGCAGTCCCACCGGGACAGGGATGTGGCCCCAGCATTTT. Encoded protein: CASSPTGTGMWPQHF.

The J gene is TRBJ2-1, the V gene TRBV5-1, with 12 bases identical to TRBD2. V was pared by 4 bases and J by 3 bases, with 2 bases of the junction left unmatched. Germline V gene data show CDR1 as SGHRS and CDR2 as YFSETQ. This CDR3 has 15 residues. The CDR3 DNA reads TGCGCCAGCAGCGGACTAGCGGGGCTCTACAATGAGCAGTTCTTC. Protein product: CASSGLAGLYNEQFF.

V usage is TRBV7-7 and J usage is TRBJ2-1; 9 bases map to TRBD2. The germline V gene encodes CDR1 SSHAT and CDR2 FNYEAQ (reference sequence). V was pared by 3 bases and J by 6 bases, with 3 bases of the junction left unmatched. The CDR3 has 14 residues. CDR3 nucleotides: TGTGCCAGCAGCTTCAGCGGGGGGTCCAATGAGCAGTTCTTC. Translating it yields CASSFSGGSNEQFF.

This clone was seen a few times. This chain links TRBV5-1 with TRBJ1-1; 9 bases align to TRBD1. Germline V gene sequence: CDR1 SGHRS, CDR2 YFSETQ. CDR3 length: 15 residues. V was clipped by 4 bases and J by 8 bases; unmatched bases: 12. CDR3 nucleotides: TGCGCCAGCAGCCTCTTCACGACGACAGGGGGGGAAGCTTTCTTT. Residues: CASSLFTTTGGEAFF.

The chain carries TRBV5-1 and TRBJ1-2; TRBD1 matches 12 bases. Germline V lookup: CDR1 SGHRS, CDR2 YFSETQ. This CDR3 contains 15 residues. The ends lost 3 bases at V and 5 bases at J; junction bases unmatched: 5. Written as DNA, the CDR3 is TGCGCCAGCAGCTCAGGGACAGGGGGCAGATATGGCTACACCTTC. This translates into CASSSGTGGRYGYTF.

This clone occurred once. The chain uses TRBV6-4 and TRBJ2-7, with D perhaps matching TRBD2 (6 bases). Germline lookup yields CDR1 MRHNA and CDR2 SNTAGT. Trimming took 4 bases from V and 6 from J, leaving 13 bases between them. This CDR3 contains 13 residues. The CDR3 loop is CASSAHYGGEQYF. The CDR3 coding sequence is TGTGCCAGCAGTGCCCATTACGGGGGCGAGCAGTACTTC.

J is TRBJ1-5 and V is TRBV18; tentatively, D is TRBD1 (5 bases). The CDR3 has 15 residues. The germline gives CDR1 KGHSH, CDR2 LQKENI. V was clipped by 2 bases and J by 1 base, with 9 bases between them. CDR3 sequence reads: CASSPIGVSNQPQHF. As DNA, the CDR3 is TGTGCCAGCTCACCAATAGGGGTCAGCAATCAGCCCCAGCATTTT.